This section outlines one T cell receptor beta chain sequence together with its context. Its antigen is not known. Using genomic DNA as the template, TCR beta VDJ and CDR3 profiling was carried out. MiXCR, run by TCRdb on the reads, gives a single entry per CDR3 protein. The data show over 150,000 distinct CDR3 sequences, approximately 40% seen once. V lost 5 bases and J lost 7, with 15 bases in between. The V gene's germline CDR1 is SGHTA and CDR2 FQGNSA. CDR3 length: 13 amino acids. These data come from a study of CD8+CD57+ T cells in acquired aplastic anemia. Whole-study findings and limits: Overlap between patients and controls comprised almost 30 CD8+ CDR3 sequences.

The specimen sequenced was sorted CD4+, CD8+, or CD8+CD57+ T cells (not recorded which) from PBMCs. The origin of this receptor is a human donor in good health. The chain joins TRBV7-2 to TRBJ2-7; D might be TRBD2 (5 bases). This CDR3 reads CASSVQPGDEQYF. CDR3 in DNA: TGTGCCAGCAGCGTCCAGCCCGGGGATGAGCAGTACTTC.